What follows are 27 T cell receptor beta chains derived from one specimen sequenced in a study of regulatory T cells in long-lasting Graves disease. Time point described: newly diagnosed GD, antithyroid drugs for less than 3 months. Following extraction of RNA from PBMCs, that RNA was used to make the TCR library. With iRepertoire HTBI primers and Arm-PCR of CDR3 regions, TCR beta libraries were built. TCRdb passed the multiplex PCR reads through MiXCR, listing each CDR3 protein once. The data hold approximately 560,000 distinct CDR3 sequences, with approximately 16% observed a single time. These data were likewise used in another study, on T cells in Graves' hyperthyroidism and ophthalmopathy.

This specimen was peripheral blood mononuclear cells (PBMCs), taken at new diagnosis, from a patient treated with antithyroid drugs. The receptors shown here come from a man between 18 and 29 years old with Graves disease.

In this sample, this clonotype turned up many times. The CDR3: CASSLNPRAGSGQYF. CDR3 nucleotide sequence: TGTGCCAGCAGCTTAAATCCCCGCGCGGGGTCGGGGCAGTACTTC. V usage is TRBV7-2 and J usage is TRBJ2-7; tentative D call: TRBD2 (6 bases). The V and J ends lost 2 bases and 9 bases respectively, with 20 bases between them. The germline V gene encodes CDR1 SGHTA and CDR2 FQGNSA. The CDR3 runs to 15 residues.

This clonotype was seen only a few times. J is TRBJ1-2 and V is TRBV6-9; weak D call: TRBD1 (5 bases). V dropped 3 bases and J dropped 3 bases, with 8 bases sitting between them. The CDR3 length is 13 residues. CDR1 and CDR2 (germline): MNHGY, SVAAGI. The CDR3 protein is CASSYREHYGYTF. The CDR3 coding sequence is TGTGCCAGCAGTTACAGGGAGCACTATGGCTACACCTTC.

V gene TRBV28 combines with J gene TRBJ1-2; no reliable D call. Germline lookup yields CDR1 MDHEN and CDR2 SYDVKM. The CDR3 runs to 15 residues. Trimming pared 5 bases from V and 4 bases from J, leaving 17 bases between. The chain's CDR3 is CASSASYMGGYGYTF. The DNA of the CDR3 is TGTGCCAGCAGTGCTTCCTACATGGGTGGCTATGGCTACACCTTC.

V and J are TRBV9 and TRBJ2-7; D may be TRBD2 (5 bases). CDR1 is SGDLS, CDR2 YYNGEE, per germline. V was clipped by 0 bases and J by 7 bases, with 14 bases between them. The CDR3 covers 14 residues. The CDR3 is CASSVGQASGEQYF. Here the CDR3 DNA reads TGTGCCAGCAGCGTAGGTCAGGCCTCGGGGGAGCAGTACTTC.

This clonotype was seen many times. The V gene is TRBV27, the J gene TRBJ2-7, with D maybe TRBD2 (6 bases). The germline V gene encodes CDR1 MNHEY and CDR2 SMNVEV (reference sequence). The length of the CDR3 is 14 residues. Between the trimmed V and J ends, which lost 8 bases and 0 bases, there was a span of 14 bases. CDR3 nucleotides: TGTGCCAGCGCCAAAACGGGAGACTCCTACGAGCAGTACTTC. Its protein is CASAKTGDSYEQYF.

This clonotype has only a few counts. The V and J genes are TRBV18 and TRBJ2-7; TRBD1 matches 9 bases. The CDR3 length is 16 residues. J gave up 1 base and V 6 bases, and 10 bases lay outside the gene matches. CDR1 and CDR2 from the germline V gene are KGHSH and LQKENI. CDR3 loop: CASSTGGRSLSYEQYF. Written as DNA, the CDR3 is TGTGCCAGCTCGACAGGGGGGCGGTCCCTTTCCTACGAGCAGTACTTC. Using reference TRBV18 and TRBJ2-7 for the parts outside the CDR3, the full variable domain is NAGVMQNPRHLVRRRGQEARLRCSPMKGHSHVYWYRQLPEEGLKFMVYLQKENIIDESGMPKERFSAEFPKEGPSILRIQQVVRGDSAAYFCASSTGGRSLSYEQYFGPGTRLTVT.

This sequence joins TRBV11-2 and TRBJ2-2; unclear D gene. Germline CDR1 is SGHAT and CDR2 is FQNNGV. The CDR3 has 14 amino acids. V dropped 1 base and J dropped 7 bases, with 10 bases sitting between them. CDR3 in amino acids: CASSLVGGVGELFF. The CDR3 region has the DNA TGTGCCAGCAGCTTAGTGGGCGGTGTCGGGGAGCTGTTTTTT.

The CDR3 coding sequence is TGCAGTGCTTGGCGGCCCGGTAGGTACAATGAGCAGTTCTTC. This translates into CSAWRPGRYNEQFF. V usage is TRBV20-1 and J usage is TRBJ2-1; D gene unclear. The V and J ends lost 5 bases and 4 bases respectively, with 15 bases between them. The CDR3 has 14 amino acids. The V gene's germline CDR1 is DFQATT and CDR2 SNEGSKA (reference sequence).

The rearrangement joins TRBV30 to TRBJ2-4; no reliable D call. The CDR3 extends over 14 amino acids. Germline V lookup: CDR1 GTSNPN, CDR2 SVGIG (reference sequence). The V end was cut by 0 bases, the J end by 0 bases, with 6 bases between. CDR3 loop: CAWSVDLAKNIQYF. In DNA, the CDR3 is TGTGCCTGGAGTGTGGATCTAGCCAAAAACATTCAGTACTTC.

This clonotype has just a few counts. The rearrangement joins TRBV19 to TRBJ1-4; the D is unclear. This CDR3 has 14 residues. Germline V gene sequence: CDR1 LNHDA, CDR2 SQIVND (reference sequence). V was trimmed by 2 bases and J by 8 bases, leaving 12 bases between them. CDR3 in DNA: TGTGCCAGTAGTATAAAGGTTTTGGGCGAAAAACTGTTTTTT. It codes for CASSIKVLGEKLFF.

This clonotype has only one observation. The chain joins TRBV20-1 to TRBJ2-1; possibly TRBD1 for D (5 bases). V was shortened by 0 bases and J by 1 base, with 13 bases between the two germline ends. The V gene's germline CDR1 is DFQATT and CDR2 SNEGSKA (reference sequence). The CDR3 runs 16 residues. This CDR3 is CSARDFRVSSYNEQFF. DNA for the CDR3: TGCAGTGCTAGAGATTTCAGGGTGAGTTCCTACAATGAGCAGTTCTTC.

Many counts were recorded for this clonotype. V usage is TRBV7-6 and J usage is TRBJ2-7; the match to TRBD2 covers 9 bases. The germline V gene has CDR1 SGHVS and CDR2 FNYEAQ. CDR3 length: 12 amino acids. V lost 8 bases to trimming and J lost 6 bases; unmatched junction nucleotides: 5. The CDR3 DNA sequence: TGTGCCAGCGGCGGGAGGGCCTTCGAGCAGTACTTC. Translated, it gives CASGGRAFEQYF.

The V and J genes are TRBV19 and TRBJ2-2; no firm D call. The CDR3 loop spans 12 amino acids. Trimming took off 3 bases at V and 6 bases at J, with 5 bases between the two ends. The germline V gene encodes CDR1 LNHDA and CDR2 SQIVND (reference sequence). The CDR3: CASSMRSGELFF. CDR3 nucleotides: TGTGCCAGTAGTATGCGTTCCGGGGAGCTGTTTTTT.

This clonotype occurred many times. V and J are TRBV11-3 and TRBJ2-1; a weak D match, TRBD1 (5 bases). The CDR3 runs 14 residues. V was clipped by 6 bases and J by 2 bases, with 11 bases between them. Germline CDR1 SGHNT, CDR2 YENEEA. The CDR3 DNA sequence: TGTGCCAGCAGTCCCAGGGCGGCCTACAATGAGCAGTTCTTC. It encodes CASSPRAAYNEQFF.

This clonotype was observed a few times. The chain employs TRBV20-1 and TRBJ2-7, with D perhaps given as TRBD1 or TRBD2 (5 bases each). The CDR3 totals 14 residues. CDR1 and CDR2 from the germline V gene are DFQATT and SNEGSKA (reference sequence). CDR3 nucleotides: TGCAGCGGGACGAAACAGGCATATGGTGGCGAGCAGTACTTC. As protein: CSGTKQAYGGEQYF.

This clonotype was seen repeatedly, ten times or more. The rearrangement uses TRBV6-1 and TRBJ1-1, with TRBD1 as a possible D gene (5 bases). With 8 bases removed from V and 10 bases from J, the gap between germline ends came to 11 bases. This CDR3 comprises 10 residues. Germline assignment: CDR1 MNHNS and CDR2 SASEGT. CDR3 in DNA: TGTGCCAGCTTTGCAGGGACAGCTTTCTTT. Amino acids: CASFAGTAFF.

The CDR3 sequence: CASRRTSGKYEQYF. The CDR3 DNA reads TGTGCCAGCAGGAGGACTAGCGGGAAGTACGAGCAGTACTTC. The V gene is TRBV2, the J gene TRBJ2-7; 12 bases are shared with TRBD2. Germline values: CDR1 SNHLY, CDR2 FYNNEI. The J segment lost 4 bases and the V segment lost 6 bases, leaving 4 bases of the junction unmatched. The CDR3 is made up of 14 amino acids.

This clonotype was seen a few times. The chain couples TRBV18 to TRBJ1-4, with D possibly matching TRBD1 (5 bases). The CDR3 consists of 15 residues. Trimming left V 6 bases short and J 4 bases short, with 15 bases between. CDR1 and CDR2 (germline): KGHSH, LQKENI. This chain's CDR3 is CASSPRDGHNEKLFF. In DNA form, the CDR3 reads TGTGCCAGCTCCCCGAGGGACGGACATAATGAAAAACTGTTTTTT.

This clonotype was counted a few times. One end of the junction is discordant with germline, which a read error may explain. The gene calls are TRBV3-1 and TRBJ2-1, with D unclear. CDR1 is LGHDT, CDR2 YNNKEL, per germline (reference sequence). The CDR3 contains 15 residues. The CDR3 region is CAGSHPPSSVNEQFF. CDR3 in DNA: TGTGCCGGCAGCCATCCACCCTCATCCGTTAATGAGCAGTTCTTC.

The V gene is TRBV27, the J gene TRBJ2-2, with TRBD2 matching over 7 bases. This CDR3 region has 17 residues. Germline trimming cut 2 bases from V and 5 bases from J; bases unmatched to any gene: 11. Germline loops: CDR1 MNHEY, CDR2 SMNVEV (reference sequence). CDR3 sequence: CASSLDRLARNTGELFF. The CDR3 coding sequence is TGTGCCAGCAGTTTAGATCGACTAGCCAGAAATACCGGGGAGCTGTTTTTT.

J is TRBJ2-7 and V is TRBV11-2, with D hard to call. V was cut by 5 bases and J by 2 bases, with 10 bases left in between. Germline CDR1 reads SGHAT; CDR2 reads FQNNGV. CDR3 length: 13 residues. The CDR3 region is CASSPTPAYEQYF. CDR3 sequence (DNA): TGTGCCAGCAGCCCTACCCCCGCCTACGAGCAGTACTTC.

V gene TRBV12-3 or TRBV12-4 combines with J gene TRBJ1-6; 9 positions match TRBD1. The trim removed 5 bases at V and 9 bases at J, leaving 5 bases unmatched. CDR3 size: 14 residues. CDR3 region: CASSPDRGFSPLHF. CDR3 DNA: TGTGCCAGCAGTCCGGACAGGGGTTTTTCACCCCTCCACTTT.

This clonotype was seen ten or more times. The gene calls are TRBV6-1 and TRBJ2-7, with TRBD1 as a possible D gene (6 bases). The CDR3 contains 13 residues. Germline loops: CDR1 MNHNS, CDR2 SASEGT. Trimming shortened V by 8 bases and J by 3 bases, and 14 bases separated the two germline ends. CDR3 coding DNA: TGTGCCAGCGTCGGGACACGGCTCTACGAGCAGTACTTC. Its protein is CASVGTRLYEQYF.

Points on this clonotype: Since a much larger clone is just one base distant, this may be a read error. The chain links TRBV30 to TRBJ2-3; TRBD2 is a possible D gene (6 bases). The DNA end lines up better with TRBJ2-7; the J call may be wrong. The CDR3 spans 14 residues. Germline loops: CDR1 GTSNPN, CDR2 SVGIG (reference sequence). CDR3 coding DNA: TGTGCCTGGATGGGTACCAGCGGGTACTACGAGCAGTACTTC. Encoded protein: CAWMGTSGYYEQYF.

This clonotype was counted between two and nine times. The chain joins TRBV4-1 to TRBJ2-7; TRBD2 might be the D (5 bases). V lost 4 bases to trimming and J lost 0 bases, with 16 bases between them. This CDR3 is 16 amino acids long. In germline, CDR1 is MGHRA, CDR2 YSYEKL. The CDR3 DNA is TGCGCCAGCAGCCGCGTCCCCGGGATCCTCTCCTACGAGCAGTACTTC. Its translation: CASSRVPGILSYEQYF.

The table lists this clonotype with a few counts. The genes are TRBV15 and TRBJ2-7; maybe TRBD1 (7 bases). V was clipped by 1 base and J by 1 base, with 14 bases between them. This CDR3 contains 16 residues. Germline V gene lookup returns CDR1 LNHNV and CDR2 YYDKDF (reference sequence). The CDR3 sequence: CATSRGGAGGSYEQYF. CDR3 in DNA: TGTGCCACCAGCAGAGGAGGAGCAGGGGGGTCCTACGAGCAGTACTTC.

With respect to this clonotype: One end of the junction does not line up with germline, which may come from a read error. The chain's CDR3 is CASSPLVF. The CDR3 coding sequence is TGTGCCAGCAGCCCATTAGTCTTT. The rearrangement uses TRBV7-9 and TRBJ1-1; D unresolved. The CDR3 sequence is 8 residues long. CDR1 is SEHNR, CDR2 FQNEAQ, per germline (reference sequence).